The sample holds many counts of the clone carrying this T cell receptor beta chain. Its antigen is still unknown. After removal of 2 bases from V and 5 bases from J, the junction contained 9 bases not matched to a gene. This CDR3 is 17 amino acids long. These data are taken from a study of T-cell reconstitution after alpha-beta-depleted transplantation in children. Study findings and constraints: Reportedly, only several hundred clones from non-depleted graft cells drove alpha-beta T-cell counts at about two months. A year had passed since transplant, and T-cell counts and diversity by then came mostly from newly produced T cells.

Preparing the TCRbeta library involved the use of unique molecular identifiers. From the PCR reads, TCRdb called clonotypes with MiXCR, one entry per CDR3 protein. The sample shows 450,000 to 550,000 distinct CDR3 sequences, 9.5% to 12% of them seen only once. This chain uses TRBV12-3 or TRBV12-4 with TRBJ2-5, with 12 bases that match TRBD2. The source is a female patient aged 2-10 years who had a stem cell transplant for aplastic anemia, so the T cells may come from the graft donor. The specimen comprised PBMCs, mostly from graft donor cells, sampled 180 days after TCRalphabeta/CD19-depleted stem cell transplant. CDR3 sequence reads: CASSLRRLAGVRETQYF. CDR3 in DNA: TGTGCCAGCAGTTTAAGAAGACTAGCGGGAGTCAGGGAGACCCAGTACTTC.